This paragraph covers one TCR beta chain sequence. The antigen it recognizes is unknown. Base-call qualities are not available, and no considerably larger clone is one nucleotide away. The library was obtained by the immunoSEQ multiplex PCR assay. DNA from the cultured and isolated CD4+ T cells underwent TCR beta CDR3 sequencing. As for how the authors treated the data: Non-productive TCR sequences were removed, reads were trimmed to the CDR3 region, and CDR3s of at least 7 amino acids were retained. Antigen-specific clonotypes were identified with the MANAFEST web app by comparing expansion in peptide wells against reference cultures. To be called positive, a clone needed expansion at FDR<0.05 compared with the reference and with all other wells, an odds ratio greater than 5, and a frequency greater than 0.1% in two replicate wells. A clonotype was called cross-reactive if it was significantly expanded both in SARS-CoV-2 spike wells and in at least one common cold coronavirus spike condition. CDR3 similarity was assessed by Levenshtein distance with the stringdist R package, and unrooted trees were built with ape in R 3.6.1. TCRdb obtained this table from immuneACCESS and retained in-frame rearrangements with V and J assigned. These tables miss some clones; where compared with another copy, unresolved V genes account for less than half of the shortfall, and the remainder is unexplained. The D gene and trimming were derived from the DNA, and the V and J assignments and clone size from that table. The table for this sample lists roughly 16,000 clones; about 80% of them were counted only once. The ten largest clonotypes hold approximately 17% of the sample.

To identify antigen-specific CD4+ T cell clonotypes by their expansion, the ViraFEST assay first stimulated PBMC with viral peptide pools and then applied TCR sequencing. After more than nine days of culture, CD4+ T cells were isolated with the EasySep CD4+ T cell isolation kit. Participants received two doses of either the BNT162b2 or the mRNA-1273 mRNA SARS-CoV-2 vaccine. None of the healthy vaccine recipients had a prior SARS-CoV-2 infection, which was confirmed by nucleocapsid antibody tests that came back negative both before and after vaccination. Roughly 1.9 million PBMC per well were cultured with approximately 10 ug/ml peptides in IMDM containing around 5% human AB serum, about 10 IU/ml IL-2 and gentamicin. On days 3 and 7, half of the culture medium was replaced with fresh IL-2-containing medium. Unless noted otherwise, every peptide stimulation condition was cultured in triplicate wells. PBMC were separated from whole blood using Ficoll-Paque Plus gradient centrifugation and were then either cryopreserved at -140C or used fresh. The overlapping peptide pools covered the spike proteins of SARS-CoV-2 as well as those of the common cold coronaviruses HCoV-NL63, HCoV-OC43 and HCoV-229E. Genomic DNA was extracted from cultured CD4+ T cells with the QIAamp micro DNA kit.

The data belong to a study of vaccination effects on CD4 cells after COVID-19 (dated by TCRdb to between 2020 and 2023). With regard to the full study: Post-vaccine samples across the study were collected a median of 72 days after the second dose, with a range of 14 to 241. SARS-CoV-2 spike-specific CD4+ TCR repertoires from before and after mRNA vaccination were compared in COVID-19 convalescent patients and in infection-naive vaccine recipients. Altogether, around 11 COVID-19 convalescent patients and a handful of SARS-CoV-2-naive healthy vaccine recipients made up the full study. Cultures from other donors in the study were sequenced with the Oncomine TCR Beta short-read assay on an Illumina iSeq 100. Overall study results and their limits: Among healthy vaccine recipients, nearly all vaccine-induced clones were SARS-CoV-2 mono-reactive, and just 1 of 255 was cross-reactive with common cold coronaviruses. Limitations of the study were the small number of convalescent patients and the absence of early post-infection timepoints. Both infection-induced and vaccine-induced clones contracted markedly at late post-vaccination timepoints, which is consistent with waning T cell responses.

The origin of this receptor is a human donor who received a COVID-19 vaccine. The sample consisted of CD4+ T cells from PBMCs cultured with HCoV-NL63 spike peptides, taken after COVID-19 vaccination. The cell subset or site tag for this specimen amounts to: HCoV-NL63 spike overlapping peptide pool stimulation.

The nucleotide sequence reads TGCGCCAGCAGCGAGTCCACTAATTCGTACGAGCAGTACTTC. It is translated as CASSESTNSYEQYF. The rearranged chain carries TRBV5-1 and TRBJ2-7; no D gene can be assigned with confidence. V is pared back by 4 bases and J by 4 bases, with 15 bases lying between the germline termini. Reading the germline V gene gives CDR1 SGHRS and CDR2 YFSETQ. From the cysteine through the phenylalanine, the CDR3 covers 14 amino acids. Kept here is only the CDR3 DNA, which spans 42 bases and is read in frame from base 1.